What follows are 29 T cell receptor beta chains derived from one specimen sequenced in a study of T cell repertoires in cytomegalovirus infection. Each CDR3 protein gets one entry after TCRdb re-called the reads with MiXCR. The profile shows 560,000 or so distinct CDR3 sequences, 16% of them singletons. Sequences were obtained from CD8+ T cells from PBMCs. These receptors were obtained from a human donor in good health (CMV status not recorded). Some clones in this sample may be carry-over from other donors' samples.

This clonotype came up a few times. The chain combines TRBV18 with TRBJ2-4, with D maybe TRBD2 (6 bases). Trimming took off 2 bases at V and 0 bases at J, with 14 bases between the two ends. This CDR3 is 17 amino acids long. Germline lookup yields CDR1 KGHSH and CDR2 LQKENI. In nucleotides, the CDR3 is TGTGCCAGCTCACCAACGGCTAGCGCCCTAGCCAAAAACATTCAGTACTTC. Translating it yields CASSPTASALAKNIQYF.

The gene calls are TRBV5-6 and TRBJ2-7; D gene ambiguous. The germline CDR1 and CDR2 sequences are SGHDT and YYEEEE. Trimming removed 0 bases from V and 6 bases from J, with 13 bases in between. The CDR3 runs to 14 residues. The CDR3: CASSLAGVPLEQYF. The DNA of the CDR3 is TGTGCCAGCAGCTTGGCCGGAGTCCCTCTCGAGCAGTACTTC.

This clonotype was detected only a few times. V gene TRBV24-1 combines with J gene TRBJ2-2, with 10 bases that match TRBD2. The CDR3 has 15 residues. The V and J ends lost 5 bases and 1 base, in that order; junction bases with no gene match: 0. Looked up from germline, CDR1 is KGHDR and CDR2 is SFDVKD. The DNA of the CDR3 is TGTGCCACCAGTGTAGCGGGGGGGAACACCGGGGAGCTGTTTTTT. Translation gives CATSVAGGNTGELFF.

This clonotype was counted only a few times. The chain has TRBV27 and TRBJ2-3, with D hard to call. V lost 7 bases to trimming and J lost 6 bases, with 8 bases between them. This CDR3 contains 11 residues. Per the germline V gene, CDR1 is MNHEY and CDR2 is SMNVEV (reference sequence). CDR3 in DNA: TGTGCCAGCACCTCGGTGGATACGCAGTATTTT. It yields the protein CASTSVDTQYF.

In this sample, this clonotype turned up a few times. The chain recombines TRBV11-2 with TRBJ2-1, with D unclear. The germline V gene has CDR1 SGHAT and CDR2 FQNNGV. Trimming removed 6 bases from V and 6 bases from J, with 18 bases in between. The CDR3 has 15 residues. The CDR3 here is CASSFTRFPSNEQFF. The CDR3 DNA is TGTGCCAGCAGTTTCACTCGCTTTCCGAGCAATGAGCAGTTCTTC.

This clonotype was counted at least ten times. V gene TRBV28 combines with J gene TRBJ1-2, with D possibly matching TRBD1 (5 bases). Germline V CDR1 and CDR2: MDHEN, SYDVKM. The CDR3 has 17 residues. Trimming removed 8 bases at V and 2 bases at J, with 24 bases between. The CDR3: CASGPFLDRGWNYGYTF. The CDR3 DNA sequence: TGTGCCAGCGGGCCATTCCTTGACAGAGGGTGGAACTATGGCTACACCTTC.

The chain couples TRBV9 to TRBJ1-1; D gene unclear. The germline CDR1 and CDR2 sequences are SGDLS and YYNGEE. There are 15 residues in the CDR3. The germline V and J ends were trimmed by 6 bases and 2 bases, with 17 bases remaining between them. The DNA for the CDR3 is TGTGCCAGCACCCCCCAGGCAGGCCCTAACACTGAAGCTTTCTTT. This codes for CASTPQAGPNTEAFF.

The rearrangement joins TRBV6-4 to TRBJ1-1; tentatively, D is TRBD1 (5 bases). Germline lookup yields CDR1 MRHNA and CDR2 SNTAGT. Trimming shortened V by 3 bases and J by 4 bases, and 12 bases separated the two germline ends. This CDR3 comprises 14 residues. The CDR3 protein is CASSEGSGATEAFF. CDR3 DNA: TGTGCCAGCAGTGAGGGTAGCGGGGCCACTGAAGCTTTCTTT.

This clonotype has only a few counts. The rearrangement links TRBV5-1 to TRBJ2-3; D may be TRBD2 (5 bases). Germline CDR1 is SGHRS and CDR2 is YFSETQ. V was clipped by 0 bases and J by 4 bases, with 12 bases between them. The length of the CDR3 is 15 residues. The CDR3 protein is CASSLGGSRADTQYF. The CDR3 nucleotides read TGCGCCAGCAGCTTGGGAGGGAGTAGGGCAGATACGCAGTATTTT.

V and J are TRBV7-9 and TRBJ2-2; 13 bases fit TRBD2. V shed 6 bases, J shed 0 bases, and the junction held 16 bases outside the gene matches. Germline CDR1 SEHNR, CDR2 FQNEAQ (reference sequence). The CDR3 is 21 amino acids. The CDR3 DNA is TGTGCCAGCAGTTATAGAGGGATGACTAGCGGGGGGACATCGAACACCGGGGAGCTGTTTTTT. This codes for CASSYRGMTSGGTSNTGELFF.

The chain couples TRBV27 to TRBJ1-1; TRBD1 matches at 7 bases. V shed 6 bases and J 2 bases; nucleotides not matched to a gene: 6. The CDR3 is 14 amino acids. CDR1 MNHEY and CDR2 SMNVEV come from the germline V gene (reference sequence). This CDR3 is CASSLQGINTEAFF. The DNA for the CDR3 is TGTGCCAGCAGCTTACAGGGGATTAACACTGAAGCTTTCTTT.

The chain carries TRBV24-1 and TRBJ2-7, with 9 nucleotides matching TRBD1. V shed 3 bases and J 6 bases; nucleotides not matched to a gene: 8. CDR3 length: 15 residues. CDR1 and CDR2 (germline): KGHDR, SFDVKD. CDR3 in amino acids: CATSDPGGTGSEQYF. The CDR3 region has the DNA TGTGCCACCAGTGATCCCGGGGGGACAGGGAGCGAGCAGTACTTC.

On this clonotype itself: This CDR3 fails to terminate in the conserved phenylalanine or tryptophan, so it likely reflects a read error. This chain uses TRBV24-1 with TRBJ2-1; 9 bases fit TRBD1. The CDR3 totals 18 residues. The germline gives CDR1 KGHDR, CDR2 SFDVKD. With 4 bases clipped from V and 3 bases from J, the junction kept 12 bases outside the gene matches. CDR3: CATSDADRGDYSYNEQFL. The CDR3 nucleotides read TGTGCCACCAGTGACGCGGACAGGGGTGACTACAGCTACAATGAGCAGTTCTTA.

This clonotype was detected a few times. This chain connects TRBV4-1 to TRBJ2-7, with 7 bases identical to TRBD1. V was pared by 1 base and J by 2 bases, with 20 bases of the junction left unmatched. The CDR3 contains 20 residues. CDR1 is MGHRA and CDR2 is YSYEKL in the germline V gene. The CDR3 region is CASSQVGGQRDQFPPYEQYF. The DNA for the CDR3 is TGCGCCAGCAGCCAAGTTGGGGGACAGAGAGACCAGTTTCCTCCCTACGAGCAGTACTTC.

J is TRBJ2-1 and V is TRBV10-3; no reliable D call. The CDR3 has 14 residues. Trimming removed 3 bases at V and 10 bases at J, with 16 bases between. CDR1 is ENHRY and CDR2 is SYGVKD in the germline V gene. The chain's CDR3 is CAISEYSRKGEQFF. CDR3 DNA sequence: TGTGCCATCAGTGAATACAGCCGAAAAGGGGAGCAGTTCTTC.

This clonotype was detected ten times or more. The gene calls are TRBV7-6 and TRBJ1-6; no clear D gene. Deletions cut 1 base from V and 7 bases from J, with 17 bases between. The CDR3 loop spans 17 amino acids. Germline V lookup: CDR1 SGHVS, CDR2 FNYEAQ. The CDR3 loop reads CASSLGERADKNSPLHF. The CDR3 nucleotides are TGTGCCAGCAGCTTAGGAGAGCGGGCAGATAAAAATTCACCCCTCCACTTT.

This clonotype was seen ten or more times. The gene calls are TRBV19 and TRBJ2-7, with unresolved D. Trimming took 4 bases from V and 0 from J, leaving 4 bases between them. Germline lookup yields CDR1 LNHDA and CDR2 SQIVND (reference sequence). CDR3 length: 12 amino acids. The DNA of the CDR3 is TGTGCCAGTAGTACCCGCTCCTACGAGCAGTACTTC. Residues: CASSTRSYEQYF.

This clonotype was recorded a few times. The CDR3 sequence is CASPQFPGQNTEAFF. As DNA, the CDR3 is TGTGCCAGCCCCCAATTCCCGGGACAGAACACTGAAGCTTTCTTT. This chain uses TRBV27 with TRBJ1-1; D is perhaps TRBD1 (6 bases). The CDR3 runs 15 residues. CDR1 is MNHEY and CDR2 is SMNVEV in the germline V gene (reference sequence). With 8 bases removed from V and 1 base from J, the gap between germline ends came to 17 bases.

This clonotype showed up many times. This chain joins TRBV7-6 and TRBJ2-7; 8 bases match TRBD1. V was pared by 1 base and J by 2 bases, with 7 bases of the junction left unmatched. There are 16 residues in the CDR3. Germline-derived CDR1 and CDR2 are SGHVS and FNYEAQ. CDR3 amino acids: CASSLGATGATYEQYF. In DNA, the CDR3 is TGTGCCAGCAGCTTAGGCGCGACAGGGGCCACCTACGAGCAGTACTTC.

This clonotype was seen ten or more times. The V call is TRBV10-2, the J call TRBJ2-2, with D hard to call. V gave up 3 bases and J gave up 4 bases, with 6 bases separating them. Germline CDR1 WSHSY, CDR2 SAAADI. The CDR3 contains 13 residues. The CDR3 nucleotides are TGCGCCAGCAGTGATTACGGCACCGGGGAGCTGTTTTTT. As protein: CASSDYGTGELFF.

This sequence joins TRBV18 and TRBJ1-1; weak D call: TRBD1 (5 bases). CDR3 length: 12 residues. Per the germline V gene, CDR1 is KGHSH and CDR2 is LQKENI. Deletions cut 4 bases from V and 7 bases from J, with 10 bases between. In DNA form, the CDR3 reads TGTGCCAGCTCACGGGTGAGGGGTGAAGCTTTCTTT. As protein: CASSRVRGEAFF.

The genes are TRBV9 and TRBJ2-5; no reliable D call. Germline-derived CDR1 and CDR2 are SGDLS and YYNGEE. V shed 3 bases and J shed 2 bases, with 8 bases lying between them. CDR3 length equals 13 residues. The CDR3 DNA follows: TGTGCCAGCAGCGAGGACGGTCAAGAGACCCAGTACTTC. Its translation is CASSEDGQETQYF.

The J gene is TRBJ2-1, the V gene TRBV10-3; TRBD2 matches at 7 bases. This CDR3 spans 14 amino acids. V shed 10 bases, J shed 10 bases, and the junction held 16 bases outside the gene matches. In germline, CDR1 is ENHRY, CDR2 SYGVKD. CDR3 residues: CATFAGDAGREQFF. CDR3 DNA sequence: TGTGCCACCTTCGCGGGGGACGCTGGGAGGGAGCAGTTCTTC.

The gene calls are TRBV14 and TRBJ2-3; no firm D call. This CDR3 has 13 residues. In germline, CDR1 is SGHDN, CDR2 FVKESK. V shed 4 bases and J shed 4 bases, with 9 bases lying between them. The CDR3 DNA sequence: TGTGCCAGCAGCCCGTTCCACCCAGATACGCAGTATTTT. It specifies CASSPFHPDTQYF.

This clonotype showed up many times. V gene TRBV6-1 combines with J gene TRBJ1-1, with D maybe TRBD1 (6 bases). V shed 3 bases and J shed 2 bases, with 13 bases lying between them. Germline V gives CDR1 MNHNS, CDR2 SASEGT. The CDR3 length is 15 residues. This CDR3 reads CASSERWTANTEAFF. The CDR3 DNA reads TGTGCCAGCAGTGAGAGGTGGACAGCTAACACTGAAGCTTTCTTT.

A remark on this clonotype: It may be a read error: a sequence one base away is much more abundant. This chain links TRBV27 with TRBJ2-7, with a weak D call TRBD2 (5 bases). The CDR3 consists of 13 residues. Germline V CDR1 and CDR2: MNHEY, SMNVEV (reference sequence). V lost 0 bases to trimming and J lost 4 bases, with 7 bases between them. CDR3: CASSLSREYEQYF. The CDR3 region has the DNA TGTGCCAGCAGTTTATCGAGGGAATACGAGCAGTACTTC.

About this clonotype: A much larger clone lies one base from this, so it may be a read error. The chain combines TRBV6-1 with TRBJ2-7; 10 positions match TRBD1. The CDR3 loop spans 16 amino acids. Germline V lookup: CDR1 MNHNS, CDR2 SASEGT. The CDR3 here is CASSETAGQGIYEHYF. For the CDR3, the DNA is TGTGCCAGCAGTGAAACCGCGGGACAGGGGATCTACGAGCATTACTTC.

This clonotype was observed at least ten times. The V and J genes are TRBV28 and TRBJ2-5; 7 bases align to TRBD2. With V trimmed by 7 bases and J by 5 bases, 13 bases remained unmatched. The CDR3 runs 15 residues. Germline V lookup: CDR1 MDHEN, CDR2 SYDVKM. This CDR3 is CASNSGGGTGETQYF. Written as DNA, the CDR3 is TGTGCCAGCAATTCGGGCGGGGGAACGGGTGAGACCCAGTACTTC.

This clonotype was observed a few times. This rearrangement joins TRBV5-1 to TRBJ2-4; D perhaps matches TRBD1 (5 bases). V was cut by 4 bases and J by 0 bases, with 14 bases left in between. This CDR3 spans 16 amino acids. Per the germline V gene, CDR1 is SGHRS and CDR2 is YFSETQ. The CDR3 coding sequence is TGCGCCAGCAGCGTAGGACACCCTACAGCCAAAAACATTCAGTACTTC. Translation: CASSVGHPTAKNIQYF.